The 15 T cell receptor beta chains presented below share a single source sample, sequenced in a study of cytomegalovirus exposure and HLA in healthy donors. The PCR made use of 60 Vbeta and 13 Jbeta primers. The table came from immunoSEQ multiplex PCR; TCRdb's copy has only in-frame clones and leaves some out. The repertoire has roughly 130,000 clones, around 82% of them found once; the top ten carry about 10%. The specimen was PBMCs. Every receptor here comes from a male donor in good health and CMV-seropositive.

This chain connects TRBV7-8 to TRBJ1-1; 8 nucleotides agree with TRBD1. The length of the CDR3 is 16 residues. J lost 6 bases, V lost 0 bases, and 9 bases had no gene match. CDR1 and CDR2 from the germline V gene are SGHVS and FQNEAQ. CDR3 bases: TGTGCCAGCAGCTTAGCTGGGGCAGGGGGCCGCGCTGAAGCTTTCTTT. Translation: CASSLAGAGGRAEAFF. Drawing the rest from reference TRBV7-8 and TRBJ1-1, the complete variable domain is GAGVSQSPRYKVAKRGQDVALRCDPISGHVSLFWYQQALGQGPEFLTYFQNEAQLDKSGLPSDRFFAERPEGSVSTLKIQRTQQEDSAVYLCASSLAGAGGRAEAFFGQGTRLTVV.

The CDR3 region has the DNA TGTGCCAGCAGCCCCCGGGGGAATCAGCCCCAGCATTTT. Amino acid sequence: CASSPRGNQPQHF. The chain has TRBV7-6 and TRBJ1-5, with D tentatively TRBD1 (5 bases). Germline V gene sequence: CDR1 SGHVS, CDR2 FNYEAQ. The CDR3 totals 13 residues. Between the trimmed V and J ends, which lost 5 bases and 4 bases, there was a span of 9 bases. The complete variable domain, with remaining parts taken from reference TRBV7-6 and TRBJ1-5, reads GAGVSQSPRYKVTKRGQDVALRCDPISGHVSLYWYRQALGQGPEFLTYFNYEAQQDKSGLPNDRFSAERPEGSISTLTIQRTEQRDSAMYRCASSPRGNQPQHFGDGTRLSIL.

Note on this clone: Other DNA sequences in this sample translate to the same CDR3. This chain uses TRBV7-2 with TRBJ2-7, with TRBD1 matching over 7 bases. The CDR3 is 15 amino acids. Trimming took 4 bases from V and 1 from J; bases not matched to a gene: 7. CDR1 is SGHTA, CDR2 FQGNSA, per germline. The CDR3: CASSSRQGESYEQYF. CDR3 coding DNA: TGTGCCAGCAGCTCGCGACAGGGCGAATCCTACGAGCAGTACTTC.

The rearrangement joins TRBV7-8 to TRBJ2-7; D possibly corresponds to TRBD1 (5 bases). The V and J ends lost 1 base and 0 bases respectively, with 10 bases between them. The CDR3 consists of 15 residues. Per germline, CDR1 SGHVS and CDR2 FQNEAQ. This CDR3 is CASSLDSGYSYEQYF. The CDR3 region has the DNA TGTGCCAGCAGCTTAGATTCAGGGTACTCCTACGAGCAGTACTTC.

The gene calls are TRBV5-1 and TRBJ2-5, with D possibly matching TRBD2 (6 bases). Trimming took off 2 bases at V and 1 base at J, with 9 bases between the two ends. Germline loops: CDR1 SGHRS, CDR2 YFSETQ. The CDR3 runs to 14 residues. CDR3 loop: CASSFFGSQETQYF. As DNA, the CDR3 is TGCGCCAGCAGCTTCTTCGGGAGCCAAGAGACCCAGTACTTC. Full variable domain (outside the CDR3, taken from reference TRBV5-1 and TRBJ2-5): KAGVTQTPRYLIKTRGQQVTLSCSPISGHRSVSWYQQTPGQGLQFLFEYFSETQRNKGNFPGRFSGRQFSNSRSEMNVSTLELGDSALYLCASSFFGSQETQYFGPGTRLLVL.

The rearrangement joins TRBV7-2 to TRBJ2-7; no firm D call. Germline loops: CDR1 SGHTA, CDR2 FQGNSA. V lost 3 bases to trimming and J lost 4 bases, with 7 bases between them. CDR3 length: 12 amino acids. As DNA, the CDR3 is TGTGCCAGCAGCTTTCTCGCGTACGAGCAGTACTTC. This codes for CASSFLAYEQYF.

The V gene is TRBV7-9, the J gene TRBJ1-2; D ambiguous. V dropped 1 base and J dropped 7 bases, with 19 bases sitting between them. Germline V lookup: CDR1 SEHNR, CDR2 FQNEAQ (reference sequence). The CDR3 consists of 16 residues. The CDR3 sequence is CASSLGPLEVRSGYTF. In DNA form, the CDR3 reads TGTGCCAGCAGCTTAGGGCCTTTAGAGGTACGGAGTGGCTACACCTTC.

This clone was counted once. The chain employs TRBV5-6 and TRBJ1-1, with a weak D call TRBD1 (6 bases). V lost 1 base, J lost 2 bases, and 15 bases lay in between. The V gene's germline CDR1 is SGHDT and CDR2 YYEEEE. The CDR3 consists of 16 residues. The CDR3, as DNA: TGTGCCAGCAGCTTGCAGGTGACAGGACCTAACACTGAAGCTTTCTTT. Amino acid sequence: CASSLQVTGPNTEAFF.

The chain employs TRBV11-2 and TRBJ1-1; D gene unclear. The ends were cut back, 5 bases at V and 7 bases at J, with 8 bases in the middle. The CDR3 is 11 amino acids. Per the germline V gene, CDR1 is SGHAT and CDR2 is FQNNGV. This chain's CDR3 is CASSVSSEAFF. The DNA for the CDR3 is TGTGCCAGCAGCGTGAGTAGTGAAGCTTTCTTT.

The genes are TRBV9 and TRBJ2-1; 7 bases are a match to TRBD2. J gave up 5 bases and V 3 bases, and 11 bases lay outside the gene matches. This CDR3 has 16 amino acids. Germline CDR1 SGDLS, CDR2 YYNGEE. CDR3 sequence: CASSARGTTPDNEQFF. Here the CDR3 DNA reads TGTGCCAGCAGCGCCCGGGGGACTACCCCCGACAATGAGCAGTTCTTC.

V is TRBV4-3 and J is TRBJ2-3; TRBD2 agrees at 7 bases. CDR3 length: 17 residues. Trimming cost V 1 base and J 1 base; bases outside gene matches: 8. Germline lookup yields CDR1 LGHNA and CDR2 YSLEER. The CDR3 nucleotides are TGCGCCAGCAGCCAAGGGATAGGCGGGAGTGGCACAGATACGCAGTATTTT. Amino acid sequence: CASSQGIGGSGTDTQYF.

DNA of the CDR3: TGTGCCAGCAGTACAGGACTAGCGGGAGGGACCGGGGAGCTGTTTTTT. Its protein is CASSTGLAGGTGELFF. The rearrangement joins TRBV6-6 to TRBJ2-2; 15 bases match TRBD2. CDR1 MNHNY and CDR2 SVGAGI come from the germline V gene (reference sequence). J gave up 5 bases and V 5 bases, and 3 bases lay outside the gene matches. The length of the CDR3 is 16 residues.

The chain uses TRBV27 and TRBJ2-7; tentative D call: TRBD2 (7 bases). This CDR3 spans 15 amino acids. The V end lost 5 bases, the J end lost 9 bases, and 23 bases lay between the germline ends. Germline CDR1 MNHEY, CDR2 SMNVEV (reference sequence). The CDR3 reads CASSRERRGGGVQYF. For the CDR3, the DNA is TGTGCCAGCAGTAGAGAGCGCCGGGGAGGGGGGGTGCAGTACTTC.

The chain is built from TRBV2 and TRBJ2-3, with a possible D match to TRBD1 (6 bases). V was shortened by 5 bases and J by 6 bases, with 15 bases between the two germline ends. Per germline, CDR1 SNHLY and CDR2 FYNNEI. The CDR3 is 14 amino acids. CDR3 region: CASSPPPTGDTQYF. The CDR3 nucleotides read TGTGCCAGCAGTCCACCCCCGACAGGCGATACGCAGTATTTT.

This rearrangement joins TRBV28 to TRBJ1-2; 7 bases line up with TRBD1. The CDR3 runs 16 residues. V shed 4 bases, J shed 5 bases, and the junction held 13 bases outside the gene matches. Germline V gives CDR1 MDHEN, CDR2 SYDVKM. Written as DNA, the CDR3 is TGTGCCAGCAGTTCCAGTAGCCCGGGACAGTGGTATGGCTACACCTTC. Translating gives CASSSSSPGQWYGYTF.